This T cell receptor beta chain stems from a study of blood T cell repertoires in COVID-19. Looking at the study overall: Samples of COVID-19 (acute and convalescent) were obtained from the United States, Italy and Spain. Nucleic acid was either cDNA or gDNA, and it came from T cells, B-cell-depleted T cells, or PBMCs.

Source study methods: The authors estimated nucleated cell counts from reference gene primer amplification. TCRdb keeps only in-frame clones here, not all; method: immunoSEQ multiplex PCR. V and J calls and clone size follow that table, whereas D and trimming were derived from the DNA. Among 130,000 or so clones listed, around 90% were seen once. Germline trimming cut 5 bases from V and 7 bases from J; bases unmatched to any gene: 7. CDR1 is MNHEY, CDR2 SMNVEV, per germline (reference sequence). The CDR3 is made up of 14 amino acids. This clone was counted once. This chain links TRBV27 with TRBJ2-2, with 7 bases lining up with TRBD1. This TCR was sampled from a man in his fifties or sixties with active or convalescent COVID-19. Sequencing was performed on peripheral blood. The CDR3 region has the DNA TGTGCCAGCAGTCCACGACAGGGAGACGGGGAGCTGTTTTTT. Protein: CASSPRQGDGELFF.